The 25 T cell receptor beta chains reported below all come from one sample, sequenced in a study of tumor and adjacent non-tumor tissue in lung cancer. TCRbeta libraries were built with three rounds of nested PCR, modified from ARM-PCR. TCRdb fed the multiplex PCR reads into MiXCR, producing one record per CDR3 protein. The repertoire holds about 93,000 distinct CDR3 sequences, with about 67% as singletons. The template was RNA from unsorted bulk tissue. Input material: lung tumor tissue. The receptors come from a man in his 60s with non-small cell lung cancer.

Comment on this clonotype: At one boundary the junction diverges from the germline segment, which might be a read error. V is TRBV11-3 and J is TRBJ2-1, with 11 bases that match TRBD2. The CDR3 contains 18 residues. CDR1 and CDR2 (germline): SGHNT, YENEEA. As DNA, the CDR3 is TGTGCCATCAGCGTAGATTTACTAGCGGGAGAGTTCTACAATGAACAGTTCTTC. It translates to CAISVDLLAGEFYNEQFF. The entire variable domain, with the rest obtained from reference TRBV11-3 and TRBJ2-1, is as follows: EAGVVQSPRYKIIEKKQPVAFWCNPISGHNTLYWYLQNLGQGPELLIRYENEEAVDDSQLPKDRFSAERLKGVDSTLKIQPAELGDSAVYLCAISVDLLAGEFYNEQFFGPGTRLTVL.

V gene TRBV11-2 combines with J gene TRBJ2-3; D unresolved. The V and J ends lost 5 bases and 7 bases respectively, with 16 bases between them. Germline CDR1 is SGHAT and CDR2 is FQNNGV. This CDR3 is built from 14 residues. The CDR3, as DNA: TGTGCCAGCAGCCTAACCCCAGTGTCAAATACGCAGTATTTT. Protein: CASSLTPVSNTQYF.

A word on this clonotype: The CDR3 does not end in the conserved phenylalanine or tryptophan, so this is likely a read error. The chain joins TRBV4-2 to TRBJ2-1; 9 positions agree with TRBD2. This CDR3 spans 12 amino acids. V lost 8 bases, J lost 7 bases, and 3 bases stayed unmatched. Per the germline V gene, CDR1 is LGHNA and CDR2 is YNFKEQ. This CDR3 reads CASERGVNEQFI. Here the CDR3 DNA reads TGTGCCAGCGAGCGGGGGGTAAATGAGCAGTTCATC.

Turning to this clonotype: A much larger clone lies one base from this, so it may be a read error. No conserved phenylalanine or tryptophan is present at the end of the CDR3, so a read error is the likely explanation. The chain combines TRBV5-4 with TRBJ2-7; unclear D gene. The CDR3 spans 13 residues. Deletions cut 1 base from V and 4 bases from J, with 9 bases between. The germline CDR1 and CDR2 sequences are SGHNT and YYREEE (reference sequence). The CDR3 protein is CASSLPPGYEQYS. The CDR3 DNA follows: TGTGCCAGCAGCTTGCCCCCCGGGTACGAGCAGTACTCC.

On this clonotype itself: Being one base from a much bigger clone, this may be a read error. The chain links TRBV20-1 to TRBJ2-3; 10 nucleotides match TRBD2. The CDR3 totals 14 residues. After removal of 7 bases from V and 4 bases from J, the junction contained 8 bases not matched to a gene. Germline V CDR1 and CDR2: DFQATT, SNEGSKA (reference sequence). The CDR3 here is CSGPSGRAPDTQYF. In nucleotides, the CDR3 is TGCAGTGGCCCGAGCGGGAGGGCCCCAGATACGCAGTATTTT.

Only a few counts were recorded for this clonotype. A clone one base away is much larger, so this may be a read error. The genes are TRBV5-5 and TRBJ2-3; D tentatively reads TRBD1 or TRBD2 (5 bases each). CDR1 is SGHKS, CDR2 YYEKEE, per germline (reference sequence). CDR3 length equals 13 residues. CDR3 protein: CSSSLNNGATQYF. The CDR3 DNA sequence: TGTTCCAGCAGCTTGAACAACGGGGCCACGCAGTATTTT.

Of note for this clonotype: Given a much more abundant clone one base away, this may be a read error. The CDR3: CASSLRAVEETQYF. The CDR3 DNA is TGTGCCAGCAGTTTGCGGGCGGTGGAAGAGACCCAGTACTTC. The V call is TRBV28, the J call TRBJ2-5, with a possible D match to TRBD2 (5 bases). V shed 3 bases and J shed 3 bases, with 11 bases lying between them. The CDR3 sequence is 14 residues long. Germline V gene lookup returns CDR1 MDHEN and CDR2 SYDVKM.

As for this clonotype: One junction end does not reproduce the germline sequence, and a read error may be involved. This chain links TRBV10-2 with TRBJ2-5; no clear D. This CDR3 is built from 12 residues. In germline, CDR1 is WSHSY, CDR2 SAAADI. This CDR3 is CASLARQETQYF. CDR3 in DNA: TGTGCCAGCCTGGCGAGACAAGAGACCCAGTACTTC.

To note about this clonotype: A junction boundary mismatches the germline segment, possibly from a read error. The V gene is TRBV6-5, the J gene TRBJ1-2, with D tentatively TRBD1 (5 bases). The germline gives CDR1 MNHEY, CDR2 SVGAGI. The CDR3 spans 14 residues. The CDR3 region has the DNA TGTGTCAGCAATCCCCAGGGAGGGAACTATGGCTACACCTTC. The encoded protein is CVSNPQGGNYGYTF.

In the case of this clonotype: Since a much larger clone is just one base distant, this may be a read error. The final CDR3 position lacks the conserved phenylalanine or tryptophan, pointing to a likely read error. The rearrangement links TRBV7-9 to TRBJ2-5, with D hard to call. This CDR3 comprises 16 residues. CDR1 is SEHNR, CDR2 FQNEAQ, per germline (reference sequence). CDR3 loop: CANSLGGISYQETQYV. CDR3 sequence (DNA): TGTGCCAACAGCTTAGGTGGCATTTCGTACCAAGAGACCCAGTACGTC.

As to this clonotype: This could be a read error, since a much larger clone is one nucleotide away. The chain recombines TRBV28 with TRBJ2-7, with 7 nucleotides matching TRBD2. This CDR3 has 13 amino acids. Germline CDR1 and CDR2: MDHEN and SYDVKM. CDR3 DNA sequence: TGTGCCAGCAGTTCAATCGGGACTAACGTAAAGCGTTTC. It is translated as CASSSIGTNVKRF. Complete variable domain (other parts from reference TRBV28 and TRBJ2-7): DVKVTQSSRYLVKRTGEKVFLECVQDMDHENMFWYRQDPGLGLRLIYFSYDVKMKEKGDIPEGYSVSREKKERFSLILESASTNQTSMYLCASSSIGTNVKRFGPGTRLTVT.

A remark on this clonotype: Just one base apart from a much larger clone, this may be a read error. It is likely a read error, because the conserved phenylalanine at the end of the CDR3 is missing. The chain combines TRBV12-3 or TRBV12-4 with TRBJ2-4; no firm D call. Between the trimmed V and J ends, which lost 8 bases and 9 bases, there was a span of 11 bases. This CDR3 has 11 amino acids. This chain's CDR3 is CASPCVRIQYI. The DNA for the CDR3 is TGTGCCAGCCCCTGCGTGCGCATTCAGTACATC.

In regard to this clonotype: One end of the junction is discordant with germline, which a read error may explain. The V gene is TRBV30, the J gene TRBJ1-6; a possible D gene is TRBD1 (5 bases). Germline lookup yields CDR1 GTSNPN and CDR2 SVGIG (reference sequence). This CDR3 contains 13 residues. The CDR3 coding sequence is TGTGTCTGGAGTTTGGTAGGGGCCTCACCCCTCCACTTT. Its protein is CVWSLVGASPLHF.

This clonotype was detected only a few times. A read error may be the cause here, since a much bigger clone is one base away. J is TRBJ2-1 and V is TRBV7-9; TRBD2 matches at 10 bases. Germline V gene lookup returns CDR1 SEHNR and CDR2 FQNEAQ (reference sequence). The CDR3 length is 16 residues. The CDR3 sequence is CAISSLLAGTYNEQFF. CDR3 sequence (DNA): TGTGCCATCAGCTCTTTACTAGCGGGGACCTACAATGAGCAGTTCTTC.

As to this clonotype: Germline is not matched at one junction end, which may reflect a read error. The chain is built from TRBV12-5 and TRBJ1-5, with D hard to call. CDR1 is LGHNT, CDR2 FRNRAP, per germline. The CDR3 extends over 14 amino acids. CDR3 protein: CASGLGHNNQPQHF. The CDR3, as DNA: TGTGCTAGCGGTTTGGGCCATAACAATCAGCCCCAGCATTTT.

About this clonotype itself: This may stem from a read error, because a much larger clone lies one nucleotide away. The chain carries TRBV6-2 or TRBV6-3 and TRBJ2-7; D gene uncertain. This CDR3 region has 16 residues. Germline-derived CDR1 and CDR2 are MNHEY and SVGEGT. Trimming took off 1 base at V and 6 bases at J, with 19 bases between the two ends. In DNA, the CDR3 is TGTGCCAGCAGTTACTTGCACGGTGGGGAATCCCTCGAGCAGTACTTC. As protein: CASSYLHGGESLEQYF.

A word on this clonotype: The germline gene is not matched at one end of the junction; a read error may be the cause. V is TRBV29-1 and J is TRBJ2-3, with D unresolved. Germline CDR1 is SQVTM and CDR2 is ANQGSEA. The CDR3 consists of 14 residues. The DNA of the CDR3 is TGCAGCGTTGATGAAGGGCCTATCACAGATACGCAATATTTT. Its translation: CSVDEGPITDTQYF.

The chain uses TRBV6-5 and TRBJ2-5, with TRBD2 matching 7 bases. Trimming at V came to 9 bases and at J to 2 bases, leaving 15 bases not matched to a gene. This CDR3 has 16 residues. The germline CDR1 and CDR2 sequences are MNHEY and SVGAGI. The CDR3 region is CASTQRWEGMQETQYF. DNA of the CDR3: TGTGCCAGTACCCAGAGGTGGGAGGGTATGCAAGAGACCCAGTACTTC.

This clonotype occurred many times. The chain uses TRBV6-6 and TRBJ2-2, with D hard to call. From germline, CDR1 is MNHNY and CDR2 SVGAGI (reference sequence). The length of the CDR3 is 13 residues. Trimming took off 4 bases at V and 7 bases at J, with 10 bases between the two ends. The CDR3 DNA follows: TGTGCCAGCAGTTTCACTGGTGGCGGGGAGCTGTTTTTT. Translating gives CASSFTGGGELFF.

The chain has TRBV6-1 and TRBJ1-5; 10 bases align to TRBD1. V shed 7 bases and J 0 bases; nucleotides not matched to a gene: 15. Germline V gene data show CDR1 as MNHNS and CDR2 as SASEGT. The CDR3 extends over 19 amino acids. The CDR3 DNA reads as TGTGCCAGCAACCCCCCAGGGGGACAGGGGTTGGCTAGCAATCAGCCCCAGCATTTT. Translating it yields CASNPPGGQGLASNQPQHF.

This clonotype was detected ten times or more. CDR3 in DNA: TGTGCCAGCAGCGGGGCCACCGGGACCGGATATGGCTACACCTTC. Translating gives CASSGATGTGYGYTF. This chain joins TRBV5-4 and TRBJ1-2; D is possibly TRBD1 (5 bases). Deletions cut 4 bases from V and 5 bases from J, with 18 bases between. The CDR3 has 15 amino acids. The germline V gene has CDR1 SGHNT and CDR2 YYREEE (reference sequence).

In regard to this clonotype: Possible read error: a much larger clone is one base away. J is TRBJ2-1 and V is TRBV20-1, with TRBD2 matching 11 bases. This CDR3 spans 14 amino acids. V gave up 4 bases and J gave up 8 bases; unmatched junction bases: 7. Germline V gene lookup returns CDR1 DFQATT and CDR2 SNEGSKA (reference sequence). The CDR3 DNA is TGCAGTGCTACTAGCGGGAGGTCTTACGATGAGCAGTTCTTC. The encoded protein is CSATSGRSYDEQFF.

A word on this clonotype: At one boundary the junction diverges from the germline segment, which might be a read error. The chain couples TRBV29-1 to TRBJ2-2; no clear D gene. Germline CDR1 is SQVTM and CDR2 is ANQGSEA. This CDR3 has 14 amino acids. The CDR3 region is CRVGISLLTGELFF. In DNA, the CDR3 is TGCAGGGTTGGGATAAGCCTACTAACCGGGGAGCTGTTTTTT.

Details on this clonotype: The junction shows a germline mismatch at one end, possibly a read error. This rearrangement joins TRBV6-2 or TRBV6-3 to TRBJ2-1, with 9 bases lining up with TRBD2. The CDR3 spans 16 residues. Germline V gene lookup returns CDR1 MNHEY and CDR2 SVGEGT. The CDR3 sequence: CASSTQIIAGDNEQFF. DNA for the CDR3: TGTGCAAGCAGCACCCAGATAATAGCGGGGGATAATGAGCAGTTCTTC.

Note on this clonotype: Mismatch with germline at one junction end may stem from a read error. V usage is TRBV28 and J usage is TRBJ1-1, with a weak D call TRBD1 (5 bases). The CDR3 is 14 residues long. CDR1 and CDR2 from the germline V gene are MDHEN and SYDVKM. The CDR3 here is CVSSLRSGQGWAFF. Here the CDR3 DNA reads TGTGTCAGCAGTTTAAGGAGCGGACAAGGGTGGGCTTTCTTT.